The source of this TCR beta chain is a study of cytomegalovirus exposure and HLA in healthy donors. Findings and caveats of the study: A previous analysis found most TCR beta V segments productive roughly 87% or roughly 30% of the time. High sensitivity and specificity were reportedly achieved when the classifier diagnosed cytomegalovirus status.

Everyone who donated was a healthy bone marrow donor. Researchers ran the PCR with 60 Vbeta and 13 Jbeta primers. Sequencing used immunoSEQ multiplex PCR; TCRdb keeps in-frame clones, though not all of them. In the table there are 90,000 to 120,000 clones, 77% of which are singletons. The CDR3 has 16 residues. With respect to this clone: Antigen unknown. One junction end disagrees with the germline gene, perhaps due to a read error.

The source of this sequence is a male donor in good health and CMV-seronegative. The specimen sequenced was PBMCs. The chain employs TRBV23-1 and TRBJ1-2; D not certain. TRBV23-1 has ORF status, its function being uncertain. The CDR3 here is CASSQWSFRPTTRYPF. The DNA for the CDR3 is TGCGCCAGCAGTCAATGGAGCTTTCGTCCGACCACGCGCTACCCCTTC.